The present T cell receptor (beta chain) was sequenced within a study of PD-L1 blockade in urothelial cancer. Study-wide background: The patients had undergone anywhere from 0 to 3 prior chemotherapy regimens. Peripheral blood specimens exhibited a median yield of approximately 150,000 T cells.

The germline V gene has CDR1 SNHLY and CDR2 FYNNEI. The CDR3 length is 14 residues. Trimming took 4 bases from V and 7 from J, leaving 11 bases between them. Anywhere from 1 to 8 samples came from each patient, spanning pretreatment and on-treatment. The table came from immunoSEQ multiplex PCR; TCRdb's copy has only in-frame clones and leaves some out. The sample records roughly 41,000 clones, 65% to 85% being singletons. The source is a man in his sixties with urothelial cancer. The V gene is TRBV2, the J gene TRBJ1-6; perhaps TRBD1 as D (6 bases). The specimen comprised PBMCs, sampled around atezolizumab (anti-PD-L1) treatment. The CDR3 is CASSVLTGNSPLHF. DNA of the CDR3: TGTGCCAGCAGTGTCTTAACAGGGAATTCACCCCTCCACTTT.